This entry features one T cell receptor beta chain sequence. This sample is drawn from a study of T cells in tumors after PD-1 blockade. The length of the CDR3 is 14 residues. Germline V gene data show CDR1 as SGHTA and CDR2 as FQGNSA. Unmatched junction bases numbered 3, after V lost 3 bases and J lost 7 bases. Clones were read by immunoSEQ multiplex PCR, and TCRdb kept only the in-frame ones, dropping some. Of some 47,000 clones listed, roughly 79% are singletons. The sequenced sample was PBMCs, obtained before anti-PD-1 treatment. This chain links TRBV7-2 with TRBJ2-1; 10 nucleotides match TRBD2. The sequence was obtained from a human donor with basal cell carcinoma. CDR3 DNA: TGTGCCAGCAGCTTGGCTAGCGGGGGAAATGAGCAGTTCTTC. It is translated as CASSLASGGNEQFF.